This T cell receptor (beta chain) was recovered during a study of graft-versus-host responses after intestinal transplantation. Study background: Each transplant was multivisceral, liver-intestinal, or isolated intestinal. General study points: Analysis identified GvH clones in recipient marrow, with some appearing first in ileum or blood.

On this clone itself: As yet, its antigen is unknown.

TCRdb's table, derived via immunoSEQ multiplex PCR, lists solely in-frame clones and lacks some. The table records 90,000 to 95,000 clones, 80% to 95% of them present only once. The CDR3 has 15 residues. Germline V CDR1 and CDR2: MGHRA, YSYEKL. Trimming cost V 0 bases and J 5 bases, with 11 bases left between them. The receptor's source is a human donor who received an intestinal transplant. The chain carries TRBV4-1 and TRBJ1-5; no definite D call. The starting material was unstimulated CD8+ T cells sorted from spleen or lymph node cells, obtained before intestinal transplant. CDR3 protein: CASSQDHGGYQPQHF. The CDR3 DNA reads as TGCGCCAGCAGCCAAGATCATGGAGGGTATCAGCCCCAGCATTTT.